This T cell receptor (beta chain) is from a study of blood T cell repertoires in COVID-19. Trimming stripped 0 bases from V and 5 bases from J, with 13 bases between. The germline CDR1 and CDR2 sequences are MNHEY and SVGAGI. This CDR3 spans 15 amino acids. The participants were between roughly 18 and 90 years old and came from roughly 25 US areas. Cohorts were based on clinical histories the participants reported. Per the study methods: By means of reference gene primer amplification, nucleated cell counts were estimated. The assay was immunoSEQ multiplex PCR, and TCRdb's table has in-frame clones only and misses some. V and J calls plus clone size are reproduced from that table; the DNA served to infer D and trimming. Of roughly 200,000 clones listed, around nine tenths are singletons.

V is TRBV6-5 and J is TRBJ1-2; maybe TRBD1 (5 bases). The sequencing input was PBMCs or T cells enriched from blood (not recorded which). This clonotype was obtained from a woman aged 25 to 39 who had been exposed to COVID-19. The CDR3 is CASSYSTVDPYGYTF. The CDR3 DNA reads TGTGCCAGCAGTTACTCGACAGTCGATCCATATGGCTACACCTTC.